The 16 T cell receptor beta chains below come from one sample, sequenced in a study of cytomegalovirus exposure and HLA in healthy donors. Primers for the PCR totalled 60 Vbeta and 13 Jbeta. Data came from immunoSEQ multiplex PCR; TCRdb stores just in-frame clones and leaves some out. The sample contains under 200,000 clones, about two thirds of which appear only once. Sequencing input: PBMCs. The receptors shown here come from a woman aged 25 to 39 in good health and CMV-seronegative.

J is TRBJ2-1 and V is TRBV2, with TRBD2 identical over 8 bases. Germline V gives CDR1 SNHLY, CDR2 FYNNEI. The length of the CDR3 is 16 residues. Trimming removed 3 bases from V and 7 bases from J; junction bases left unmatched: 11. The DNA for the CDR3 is TGTGCCAGCAGTGACCAGACTAGCGCGCCCGGAAATGAGCAGTTCTTC. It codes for CASSDQTSAPGNEQFF.

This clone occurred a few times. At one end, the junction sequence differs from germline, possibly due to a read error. The chain's CDR3 is CSSSLARVVAFF. DNA for the CDR3: TGTTCCAGCAGCTTAGCGAGGGTCGTGGCTTTCTTT. J is TRBJ1-1 and V is TRBV7-9, with D unresolved. Germline V gene data show CDR1 as SEHNR and CDR2 as FQNEAQ (reference sequence). The CDR3 length is 12 residues.

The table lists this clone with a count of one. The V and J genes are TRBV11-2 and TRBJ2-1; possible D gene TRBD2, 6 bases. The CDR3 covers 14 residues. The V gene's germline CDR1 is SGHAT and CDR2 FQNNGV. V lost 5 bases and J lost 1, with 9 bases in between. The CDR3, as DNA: TGTGCCAGCAGCGTTAGCGGTTCCTACAATGAGCAGTTCTTC. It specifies CASSVSGSYNEQFF.

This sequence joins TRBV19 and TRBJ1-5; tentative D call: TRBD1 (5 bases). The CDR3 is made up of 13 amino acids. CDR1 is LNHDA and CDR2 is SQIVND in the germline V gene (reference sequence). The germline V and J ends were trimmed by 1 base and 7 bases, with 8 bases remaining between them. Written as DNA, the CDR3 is TGTGCCAGTAGTATAGCAGGGCGGCAGCCCCAGCATTTT. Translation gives CASSIAGRQPQHF. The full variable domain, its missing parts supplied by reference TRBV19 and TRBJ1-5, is DGGITQSPKYLFRKEGQNVTLSCEQNLNHDAMYWYRQDPGQGLRLIYYSQIVNDFQKGDIAEGYSVSREKKESFPLTVTSAQKNPTAFYLCASSIAGRQPQHFGDGTRLSIL.

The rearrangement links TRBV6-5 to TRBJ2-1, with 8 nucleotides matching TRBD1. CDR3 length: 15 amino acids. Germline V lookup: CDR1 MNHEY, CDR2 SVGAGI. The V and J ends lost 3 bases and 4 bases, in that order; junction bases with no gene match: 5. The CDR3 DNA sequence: TGTGCCAGCAGTTATGCGGGACAGGTGTACAATGAGCAGTTCTTC. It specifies CASSYAGQVYNEQFF.

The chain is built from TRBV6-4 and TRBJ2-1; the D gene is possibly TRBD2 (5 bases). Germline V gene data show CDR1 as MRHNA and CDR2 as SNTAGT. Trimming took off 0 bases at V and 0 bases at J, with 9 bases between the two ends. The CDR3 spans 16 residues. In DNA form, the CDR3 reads TGTGCCAGCAGTGACTCTCCAGCGGACTCCTACAATGAGCAGTTCTTC. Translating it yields CASSDSPADSYNEQFF.

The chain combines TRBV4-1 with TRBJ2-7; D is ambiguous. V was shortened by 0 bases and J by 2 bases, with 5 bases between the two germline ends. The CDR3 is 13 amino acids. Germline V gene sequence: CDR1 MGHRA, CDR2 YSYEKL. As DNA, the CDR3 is TGCGCCAGCAGCCAAGATCTCCCCTACGAGCAGTACTTC. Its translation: CASSQDLPYEQYF.

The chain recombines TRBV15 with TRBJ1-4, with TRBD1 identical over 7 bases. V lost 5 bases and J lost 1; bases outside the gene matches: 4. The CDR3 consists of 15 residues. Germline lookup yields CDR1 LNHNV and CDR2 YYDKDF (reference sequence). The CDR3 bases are TGTGCCACCAGCCCAAGACAGGGAACTAATGAAAAACTGTTTTTT. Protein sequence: CATSPRQGTNEKLFF.

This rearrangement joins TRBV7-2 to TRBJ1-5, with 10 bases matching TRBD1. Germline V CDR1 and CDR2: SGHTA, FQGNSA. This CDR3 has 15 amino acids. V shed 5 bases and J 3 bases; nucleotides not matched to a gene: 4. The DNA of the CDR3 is TGTGCCAGCAGCCGGACAGGGGGACACAATCAGCCCCAGCATTTT. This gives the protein CASSRTGGHNQPQHF.

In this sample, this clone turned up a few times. The CDR3 here is CATSRDRHSYEQYF. CDR3 nucleotides: TGTGCCACCTCCAGGGACAGACACTCCTACGAGCAGTACTTC. V and J are TRBV15 and TRBJ2-7; 7 bases line up with TRBD1. Unmatched junction bases numbered 7, after V lost 8 bases and J lost 0 bases. CDR1 and CDR2 (germline): LNHNV, YYDKDF (reference sequence). The CDR3 runs to 14 residues.

The CDR3 loop reads CASSQDAVLAIAYEQYF. The CDR3 nucleotides read TGCGCCAGCAGCCAAGATGCCGTACTAGCGATAGCCTACGAGCAGTACTTC. V is TRBV4-1 and J is TRBJ2-7; 7 positions match TRBD2. The ends lost 0 bases at V and 2 bases at J; junction bases unmatched: 10. Germline CDR1 MGHRA, CDR2 YSYEKL. CDR3 length equals 17 residues.

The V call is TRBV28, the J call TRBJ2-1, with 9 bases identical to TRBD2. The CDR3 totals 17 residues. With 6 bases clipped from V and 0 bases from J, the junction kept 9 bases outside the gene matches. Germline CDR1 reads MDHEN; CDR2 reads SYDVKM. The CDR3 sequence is CASSLGDSGGSYNEQFF. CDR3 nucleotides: TGTGCCAGCAGCCTCGGGGATAGCGGGGGCTCCTACAATGAGCAGTTCTTC.

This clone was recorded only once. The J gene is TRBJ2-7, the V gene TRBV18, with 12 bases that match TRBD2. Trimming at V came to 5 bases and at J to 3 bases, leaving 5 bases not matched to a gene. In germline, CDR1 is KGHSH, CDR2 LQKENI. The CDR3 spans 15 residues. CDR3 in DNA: TGTGCCAGCTCAGGGTTGACTAGCGGGGGCTACGAGCAGTACTTC. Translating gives CASSGLTSGGYEQYF.

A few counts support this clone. In DNA, the CDR3 is TGCGCCAGCAGCCCTTCGACAGGGACATCTGAAGCTTTCTTT. Translation gives CASSPSTGTSEAFF. The gene calls are TRBV5-1 and TRBJ1-1, with 7 bases matching TRBD1. J lost 6 bases, V lost 4 bases, and 9 bases had no gene match. The CDR3 has 14 residues. CDR1 is SGHRS and CDR2 is YFSETQ in the germline V gene.

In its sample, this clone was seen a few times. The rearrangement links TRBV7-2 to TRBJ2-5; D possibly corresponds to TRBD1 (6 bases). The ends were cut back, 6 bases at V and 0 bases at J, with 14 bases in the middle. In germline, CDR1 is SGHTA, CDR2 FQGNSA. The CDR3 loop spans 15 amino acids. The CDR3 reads CASSIPQGYQETQYF. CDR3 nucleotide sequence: TGTGCCAGCAGTATACCCCAGGGGTACCAAGAGACCCAGTACTTC. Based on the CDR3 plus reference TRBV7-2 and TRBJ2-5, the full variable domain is GAGVSQSPSNKVTEKGKDVELRCDPISGHTALYWYRQSLGQGLEFLIYFQGNSAPDKSGLPSDRFSAERTGGSVSTLTIQRTQQEDSAVYLCASSIPQGYQETQYFGPGTRLLVL.

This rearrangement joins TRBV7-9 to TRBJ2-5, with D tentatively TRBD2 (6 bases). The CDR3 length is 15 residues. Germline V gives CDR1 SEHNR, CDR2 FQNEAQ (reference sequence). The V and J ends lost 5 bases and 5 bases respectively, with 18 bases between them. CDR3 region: CASSQGGASRETQYF. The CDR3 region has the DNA TGTGCCAGCAGCCAAGGCGGGGCTAGTCGTGAGACCCAGTACTTC. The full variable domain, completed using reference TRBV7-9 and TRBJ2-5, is DTGVSQNPRHKITKRGQNVTFRCDPISEHNRLYWYRQTLGQGPEFLTYFQNEAQLEKSRLLSDRFSAERPKGSFSTLEIQRTEQGDSAMYLCASSQGGASRETQYFGPGTRLLVL.